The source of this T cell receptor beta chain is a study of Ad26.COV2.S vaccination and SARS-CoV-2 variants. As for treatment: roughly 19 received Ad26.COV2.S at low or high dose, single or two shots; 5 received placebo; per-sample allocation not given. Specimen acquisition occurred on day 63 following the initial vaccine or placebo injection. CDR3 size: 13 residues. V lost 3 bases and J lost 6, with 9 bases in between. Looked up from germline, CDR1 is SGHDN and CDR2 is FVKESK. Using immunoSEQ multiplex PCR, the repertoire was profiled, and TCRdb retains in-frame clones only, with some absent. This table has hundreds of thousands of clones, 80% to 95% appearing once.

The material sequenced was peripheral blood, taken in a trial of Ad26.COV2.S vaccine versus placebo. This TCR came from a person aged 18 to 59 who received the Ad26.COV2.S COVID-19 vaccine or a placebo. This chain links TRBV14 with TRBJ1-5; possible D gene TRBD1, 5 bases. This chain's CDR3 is CASSQGLSQPQHF. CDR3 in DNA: TGTGCCAGCAGCCAGGGACTGAGTCAGCCCCAGCATTTT.